Below, one TCR beta chain is given with its context. No antigen is known for it. Base-call qualities are not available, and no considerably larger clone is one nucleotide away. The library relied on the immunoSEQ multiplex PCR assay. From pancreatic genomic DNA, the TCRbeta CDR3 region along with adjacent sequences was amplified and then sequenced. The paper's data handling went like this. Repertoire diversity was assessed as a mean normalized Shannon-Wiener index, and productive clonality and productive rearrangement counts were also measured. Control and chronic pancreatitis repertoire metrics were compared by means of the nonparametric Mann-Whitney U test. Shared clonotypes were defined as CDR3beta sequences with identical amino acid composition and length across subjects. TCRdb holds this immuneACCESS table with in-frame rearrangements only. Some clones are missing; in checked studies, unresolved V genes explain under half, and the rest has no known cause. V, J and clone size are those of that table, while D and trimming were read from the DNA. The sample includes about 6,200 clones, with over 65% observed a single time. The ten largest clones represent roughly 6.6% of the sample.

The data are from a study of immune characteristics of hereditary and idiopathic chronic pancreatitis. About the study as a whole: Local pancreatic immune cells and TCRbeta repertoires were profiled in hereditary and idiopathic chronic pancreatitis and were compared with control organ donor pancreases. In total, about 5 control pancreases, under ten hereditary chronic pancreatitis pancreases and roughly 6 idiopathic chronic pancreatitis pancreases underwent TCRbeta sequencing. The gDNA-based approach was selected because minimal in vitro experimental manipulation of pancreas-infiltrating T cells was involved.

Points the paper makes about the study in general: Chronic pancreatitis caused by alcohol use was not included in the study. Among 10 to 15 chronic pancreatitis patients, a positive correlation was found between numbers of productive TCR rearrangements and disease severity scores. Because patient tissue could be obtained only at the time of TPIAT, immune findings may have been influenced by differences in disease duration. Both chronic pancreatitis groups showed significantly increased TCRbeta repertoire diversity and reduced clonality versus controls.

Chronic pancreatitis pancreas tissue was obtained from patients undergoing total pancreatectomy with islet autotransplantation (TPIAT). None of the chronic pancreatitis patients included in the study had a known history of diabetes. For TCRbeta sequencing, genomic DNA was pulled straight from bulk pancreas tissue, skipping any T cell sorting. Pancreas tissues from patients and organ donors were collected consecutively at two US centers. Sequencing was done on a sample of pancreas tissue with hereditary chronic pancreatitis. The sequence derives from a human donor with chronic pancreatitis.

The bases read TGTGCCAGCAGTTTAGGAACGGAGGGCCGTGAAAAACTGTTTTTT. Its translation is CASSLGTEGREKLFF. The chain was built from TRBV28 and TRBJ1-4; the D gene is not confidently resolved. The CDR3 has 15 amino acids, counting the end cysteine and phenylalanine. The only DNA kept is the CDR3, 45 bases in frame from the first base. Via the germline V gene, CDR1 is MDHEN and CDR2 SYDVKM. V is pared back by 2 bases and J by 7 bases, with 14 bases lying between the germline termini.